Below, 8 T cell receptor beta chains from the same sample are listed, as sequenced in a study of blood T cell repertoires in COVID-19. Clones were read by immunoSEQ multiplex PCR, and TCRdb kept only the in-frame ones, dropping some. The table has roughly 33,000 clones, 85% seen once. The sample comprised peripheral blood. Receptor source: a human donor with acute or convalescent COVID-19. The donor label of this sample is uncertain.

The chain joins TRBV24-1 to TRBJ2-3; D possibly corresponds to TRBD2 (5 bases). Germline lookup yields CDR1 KGHDR and CDR2 SFDVKD. This CDR3 comprises 13 residues. V was trimmed by 10 bases and J by 7 bases, leaving 17 bases between them. DNA for the CDR3: TGTGCCACTTCGGGATTTATAAATAATACGCAGTATTTT. Translation gives CATSGFINNTQYF.

The V and J genes are TRBV11-2 and TRBJ2-4; TRBD1 agrees at 9 bases. Trimming took 1 base from V and 4 from J; bases not matched to a gene: 8. In germline, CDR1 is SGHAT, CDR2 FQNNGV. The CDR3 is made up of 17 amino acids. The CDR3 loop is CASSLAPDRGAKNIQYF. DNA of the CDR3: TGTGCCAGCAGCTTAGCCCCCGACAGGGGGGCTAAAAACATTCAGTACTTC.

This clone was seen more than once but under ten times. The chain has TRBV9 and TRBJ2-7; 10 bases line up with TRBD2. The germline gives CDR1 SGDLS, CDR2 YYNGEE. The CDR3 covers 16 residues. V lost 4 bases, J lost 2 bases, and 9 bases stayed unmatched. CDR3 nucleotide sequence: TGTGCCAGCAGCCGAACTGGACTAGCGGTACCCTACGAGCAGTACTTC. Protein: CASSRTGLAVPYEQYF.

The table lists this clone with a count of one. The rearrangement uses TRBV11-2 and TRBJ2-5; 9 positions agree with TRBD2. In germline, CDR1 is SGHAT, CDR2 FQNNGV. This CDR3 spans 17 amino acids. The ends lost 8 bases at V and 2 bases at J; junction bases unmatched: 15. The CDR3 sequence is CASRGLRGGRRQETQYF. For the CDR3, the DNA is TGTGCCAGCCGCGGGCTGCGGGGGGGGAGGAGGCAAGAGACCCAGTACTTC. The variable domain in full, completed from reference TRBV11-2 and TRBJ2-5, reads EAGVAQSPRYKIIEKRQSVAFWCNPISGHATLYWYQQILGQGPKLLIQFQNNGVVDDSQLPKDRFSAERLKGVDSTLKIQPAKLEDSAVYLCASRGLRGGRRQETQYFGPGTRLLVL.

The V and J genes are TRBV23-1 and TRBJ1-6, with D possibly being TRBD1 (6 bases). TRBV23-1 is an open reading frame, and its role is uncertain. Trimming removed 3 bases from V and 8 bases from J, with 14 bases in between. The CDR3 runs to 15 residues. The CDR3, as DNA: TGCGCCAGCAGTCATCAACAGGGCCCTTATTCACCCCTCCACTTT. Its protein is CASSHQQGPYSPLHF.

This chain joins TRBV5-4 and TRBJ2-1, with a tentative D call TRBD2 (6 bases). V shed 2 bases and J shed 4 bases, with 10 bases lying between them. The CDR3 is made up of 14 amino acids. Germline CDR1 and CDR2: SGHNT and YYREEE (reference sequence). CDR3 nucleotides: TGTGCCAGCAGCTTCTCGCGGGGATACAATGAGCAGTTCTTC. This gives the protein CASSFSRGYNEQFF.

The chain recombines TRBV5-6 with TRBJ2-1; 15 nucleotides line up with TRBD2. V trimming: 5 bases; J trimming: 7 bases; junction bases outside the gene matches: 7. The CDR3 consists of 16 residues. Germline CDR1 is SGHDT and CDR2 is YYEEEE. The CDR3 DNA reads TGTGCCAGCAGTTCCGGGACTAGCGGGAGGTGGAATGAGCAGTTCTTC. Translating it yields CASSSGTSGRWNEQFF.

The genes are TRBV15 and TRBJ1-6; maybe TRBD1 (5 bases). Trimming cost V 0 bases and J 4 bases, with 13 bases left between them. In germline, CDR1 is LNHNV, CDR2 YYDKDF (reference sequence). This CDR3 contains 17 residues. CDR3 DNA: TGTGCCACCAGCAGAGATAAGGGGCAGACGTATAATTCACCCCTCCACTTT. Amino acids: CATSRDKGQTYNSPLHF.